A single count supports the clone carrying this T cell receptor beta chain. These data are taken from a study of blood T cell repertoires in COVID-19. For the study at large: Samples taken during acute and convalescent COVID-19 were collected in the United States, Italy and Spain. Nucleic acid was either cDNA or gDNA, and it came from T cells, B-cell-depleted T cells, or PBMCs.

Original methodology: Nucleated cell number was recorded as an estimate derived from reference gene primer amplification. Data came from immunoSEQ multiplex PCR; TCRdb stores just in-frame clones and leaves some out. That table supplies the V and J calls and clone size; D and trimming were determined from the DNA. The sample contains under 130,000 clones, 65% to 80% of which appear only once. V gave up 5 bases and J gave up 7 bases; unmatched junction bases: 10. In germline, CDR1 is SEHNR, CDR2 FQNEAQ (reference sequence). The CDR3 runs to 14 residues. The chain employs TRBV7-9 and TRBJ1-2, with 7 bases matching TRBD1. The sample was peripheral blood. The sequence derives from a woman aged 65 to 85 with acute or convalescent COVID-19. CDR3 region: CASSRQGGLGGYTF. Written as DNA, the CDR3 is TGTGCCAGCAGCCGACAGGGAGGTTTAGGTGGCTACACCTTC. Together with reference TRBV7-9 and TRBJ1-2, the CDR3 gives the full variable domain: DTGVSQNPRHKITKRGQNVTFRCDPISEHNRLYWYRQTLGQGPEFLTYFQNEAQLEKSRLLSDRFSAERPKGSFSTLEIQRTEQGDSAMYLCASSRQGGLGGYTFGSGTRLTVV.